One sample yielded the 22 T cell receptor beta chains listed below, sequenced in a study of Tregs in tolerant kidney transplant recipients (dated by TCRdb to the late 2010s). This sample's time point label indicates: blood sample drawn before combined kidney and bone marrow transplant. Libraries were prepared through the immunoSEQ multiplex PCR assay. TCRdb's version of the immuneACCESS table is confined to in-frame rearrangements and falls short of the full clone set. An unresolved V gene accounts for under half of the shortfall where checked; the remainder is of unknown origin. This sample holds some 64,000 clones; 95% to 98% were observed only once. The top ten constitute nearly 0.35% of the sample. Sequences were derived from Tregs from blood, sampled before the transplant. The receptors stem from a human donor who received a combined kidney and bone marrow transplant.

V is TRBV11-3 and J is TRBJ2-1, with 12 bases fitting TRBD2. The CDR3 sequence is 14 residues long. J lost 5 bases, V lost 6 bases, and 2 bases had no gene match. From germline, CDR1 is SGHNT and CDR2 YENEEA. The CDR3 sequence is CASRLAGGHNEQFF. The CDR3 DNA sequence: TGTGCCAGCAGACTAGCGGGGGGACACAATGAGCAGTTCTTC. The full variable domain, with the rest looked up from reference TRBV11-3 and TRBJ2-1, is EAGVVQSPRYKIIEKKQPVAFWCNPISGHNTLYWYLQNLGQGPELLIRYENEEAVDDSQLPKDRFSAERLKGVDSTLKIQPAELGDSAVYLCASRLAGGHNEQFFGPGTRLTVL.

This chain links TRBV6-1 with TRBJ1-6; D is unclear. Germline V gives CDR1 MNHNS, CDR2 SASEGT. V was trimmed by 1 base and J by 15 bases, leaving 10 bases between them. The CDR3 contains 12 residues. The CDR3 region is CASSEVPGGLHF. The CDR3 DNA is TGTGCCAGCAGTGAAGTCCCGGGAGGCCTCCACTTT.

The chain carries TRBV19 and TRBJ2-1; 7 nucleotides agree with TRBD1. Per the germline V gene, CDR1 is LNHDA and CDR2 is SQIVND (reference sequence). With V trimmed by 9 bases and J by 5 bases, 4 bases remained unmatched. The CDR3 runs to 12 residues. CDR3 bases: TGTGCCAGCAGACAGGGCCACAATGAGCAGTTCTTC. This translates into CASRQGHNEQFF.

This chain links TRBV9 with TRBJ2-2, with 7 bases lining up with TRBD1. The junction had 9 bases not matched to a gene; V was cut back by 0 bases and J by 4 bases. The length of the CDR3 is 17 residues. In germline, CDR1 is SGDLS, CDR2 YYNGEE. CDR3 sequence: CASSVAWWQGVTGELFF. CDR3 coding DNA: TGTGCCAGCAGCGTAGCTTGGTGGCAGGGGGTCACCGGGGAGCTGTTTTTT.

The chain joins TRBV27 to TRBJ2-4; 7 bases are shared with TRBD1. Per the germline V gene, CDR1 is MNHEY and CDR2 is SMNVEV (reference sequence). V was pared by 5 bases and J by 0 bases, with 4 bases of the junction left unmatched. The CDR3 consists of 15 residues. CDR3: CASSRDSLAKNIQYF. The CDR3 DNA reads TGTGCCAGCAGTCGGGACAGCTTAGCCAAAAACATTCAGTACTTC.

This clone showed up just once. CDR3 DNA sequence: TGTGCCAGCAGCAAGGGGACAGTCTATGGCTACACCTTC. Its translation is CASSKGTVYGYTF. The chain joins TRBV21-1 to TRBJ1-2; the table names TRBD1, a call not compared with the DNA. TRBV21-1 is tagged as a pseudogene. There are 13 residues in the CDR3.

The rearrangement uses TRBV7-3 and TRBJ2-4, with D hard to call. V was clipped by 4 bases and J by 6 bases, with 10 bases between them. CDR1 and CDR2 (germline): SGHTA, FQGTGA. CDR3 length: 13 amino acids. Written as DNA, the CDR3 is TGTGCCAGCAGCTCTCAAGCAGGAAACATTCAGTACTTC. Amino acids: CASSSQAGNIQYF.

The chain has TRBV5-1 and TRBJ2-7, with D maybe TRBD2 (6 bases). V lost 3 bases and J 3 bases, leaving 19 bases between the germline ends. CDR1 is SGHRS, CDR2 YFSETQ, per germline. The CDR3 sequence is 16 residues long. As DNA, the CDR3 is TGCGCCAGCAGCTCCCATGGAGGGCAGACCTTCTACGAGCAGTACTTC. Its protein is CASSSHGGQTFYEQYF.

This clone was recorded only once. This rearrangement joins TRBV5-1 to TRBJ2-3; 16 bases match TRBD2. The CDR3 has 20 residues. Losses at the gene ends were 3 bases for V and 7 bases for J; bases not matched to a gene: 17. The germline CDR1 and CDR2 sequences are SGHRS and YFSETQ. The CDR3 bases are TGCGCCAGCAGCTGGACCTCGGGACTAGCGGGGGGGCCGGGTCGAAATACGCAGTATTTT. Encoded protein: CASSWTSGLAGGPGRNTQYF.

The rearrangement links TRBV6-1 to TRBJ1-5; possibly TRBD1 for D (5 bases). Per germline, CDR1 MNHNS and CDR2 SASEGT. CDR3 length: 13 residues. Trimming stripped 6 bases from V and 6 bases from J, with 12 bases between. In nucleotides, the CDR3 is TGTGCCAGCAGCTTCCCAGGGATTCAGCCCCAGCATTTT. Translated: CASSFPGIQPQHF.

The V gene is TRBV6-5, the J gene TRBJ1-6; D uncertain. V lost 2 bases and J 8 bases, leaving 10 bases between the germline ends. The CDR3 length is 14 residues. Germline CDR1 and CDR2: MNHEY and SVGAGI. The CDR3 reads CASSYRGFDSPLHF. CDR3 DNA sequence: TGTGCCAGCAGTTACCGGGGATTTGATTCACCCCTCCACTTT.

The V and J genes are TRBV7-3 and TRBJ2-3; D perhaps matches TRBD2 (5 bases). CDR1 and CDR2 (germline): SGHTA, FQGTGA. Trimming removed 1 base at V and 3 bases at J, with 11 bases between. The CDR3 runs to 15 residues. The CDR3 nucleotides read TGTGCCAGCAGCTTAATAGGAGGATATACAGATACGCAGTATTTT. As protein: CASSLIGGYTDTQYF. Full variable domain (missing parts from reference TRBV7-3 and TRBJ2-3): GAGVSQTPSNKVTEKGKYVELRCDPISGHTALYWYRQSLGQGPEFLIYFQGTGAADDSGLPNDRFFAVRPEGSVSTLKIQRTERGDSAVYLCASSLIGGYTDTQYFGPGTRLTVL.

The CDR3 DNA sequence: TGCGCCAGCAGCTTAACTAGCGGTAAGGGCTACGAGCAGTACTTC. It specifies CASSLTSGKGYEQYF. This rearrangement joins TRBV5-1 to TRBJ2-7; 8 bases align to TRBD2. With 2 bases clipped from V and 3 bases from J, the junction kept 7 bases outside the gene matches. CDR1 is SGHRS, CDR2 YFSETQ, per germline. The CDR3 runs 15 residues.

CDR3 nucleotide sequence: TGTGCCAGCAGCGCCACAGGGGACAATCAGCCCCAGCATTTT. Its translation is CASSATGDNQPQHF. The chain employs TRBV28 and TRBJ1-5; 7 bases align to TRBD1. The CDR3 totals 14 residues. Per the germline V gene, CDR1 is MDHEN and CDR2 is SYDVKM. V shed 6 bases and J 3 bases; nucleotides not matched to a gene: 5. Together with reference TRBV28 and TRBJ1-5, the CDR3 gives the full variable domain: DVKVTQSSRYLVKRTGEKVFLECVQDMDHENMFWYRQDPGLGLRLIYFSYDVKMKEKGDIPEGYSVSREKKERFSLILESASTNQTSMYLCASSATGDNQPQHFGDGTRLSIL.

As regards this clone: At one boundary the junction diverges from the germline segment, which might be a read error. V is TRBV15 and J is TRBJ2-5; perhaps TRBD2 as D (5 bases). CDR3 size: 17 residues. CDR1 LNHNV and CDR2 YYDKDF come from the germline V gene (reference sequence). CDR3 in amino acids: CSGGLFVRSRTQETQYF. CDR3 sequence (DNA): TGCTCTGGCGGCCTCTTTGTCCGGTCCAGGACTCAAGAGACCCAGTACTTC.

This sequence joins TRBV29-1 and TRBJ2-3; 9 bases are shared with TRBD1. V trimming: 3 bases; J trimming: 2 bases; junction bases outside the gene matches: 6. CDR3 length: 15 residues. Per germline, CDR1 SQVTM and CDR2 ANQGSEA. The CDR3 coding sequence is TGCAGCGTTGAGGGGACAGGGCTCTCCACAGATACGCAGTATTTT. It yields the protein CSVEGTGLSTDTQYF.

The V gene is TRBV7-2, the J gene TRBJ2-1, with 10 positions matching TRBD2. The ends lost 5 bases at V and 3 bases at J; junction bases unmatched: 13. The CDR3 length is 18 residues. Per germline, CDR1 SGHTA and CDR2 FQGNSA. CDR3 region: CASSPLAGATKNYNEQFF. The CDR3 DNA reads TGTGCCAGCAGCCCGCTAGCGGGGGCCACAAAGAACTACAATGAGCAGTTCTTC. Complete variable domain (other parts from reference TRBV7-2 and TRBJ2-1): GAGVSQSPSNKVTEKGKDVELRCDPISGHTALYWYRQSLGQGLEFLIYFQGNSAPDKSGLPSDRFSAERTGGSVSTLTIQRTQQEDSAVYLCASSPLAGATKNYNEQFFGPGTRLTVL.

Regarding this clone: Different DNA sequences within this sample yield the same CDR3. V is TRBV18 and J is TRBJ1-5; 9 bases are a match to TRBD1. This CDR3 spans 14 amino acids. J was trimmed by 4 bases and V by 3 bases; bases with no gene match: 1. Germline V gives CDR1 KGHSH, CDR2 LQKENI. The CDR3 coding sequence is TGTGCCAGCTCACCGGGACAGGGAAATCAGCCCCAGCATTTT. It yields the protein CASSPGQGNQPQHF. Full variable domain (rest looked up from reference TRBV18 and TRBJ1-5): NAGVMQNPRHLVRRRGQEARLRCSPMKGHSHVYWYRQLPEEGLKFMVYLQKENIIDESGMPKERFSAEFPKEGPSILRIQQVVRGDSAAYFCASSPGQGNQPQHFGDGTRLSIL.

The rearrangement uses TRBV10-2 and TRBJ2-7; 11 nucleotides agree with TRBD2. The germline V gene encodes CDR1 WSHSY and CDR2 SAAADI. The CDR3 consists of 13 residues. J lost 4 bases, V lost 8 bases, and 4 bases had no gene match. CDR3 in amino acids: CASLGLAVYEQYF. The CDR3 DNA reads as TGCGCCAGCCTGGGACTAGCGGTTTACGAGCAGTACTTC.

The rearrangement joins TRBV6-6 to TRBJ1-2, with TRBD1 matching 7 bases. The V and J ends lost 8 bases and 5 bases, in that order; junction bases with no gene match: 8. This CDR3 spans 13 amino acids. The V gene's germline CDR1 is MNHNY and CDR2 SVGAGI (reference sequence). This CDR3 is CASAFGTEYGYTF. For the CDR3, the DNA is TGTGCCAGCGCTTTTGGGACAGAATATGGCTACACCTTC.

The CDR3 reads CASSVSRGRDEETQYF. DNA for the CDR3: TGTGCCAGCAGCGTAAGTAGGGGGAGAGACGAAGAGACCCAGTACTTC. V and J are TRBV9 and TRBJ2-5; possibly TRBD1 for D (6 bases). The CDR3 consists of 16 residues. Trimming left V 1 base short and J 3 bases short, with 16 bases between. From germline, CDR1 is SGDLS and CDR2 YYNGEE. The whole variable domain, remainder taken from reference TRBV9 and TRBJ2-5, is DSGVTQTPKHLITATGQRVTLRCSPRSGDLSVYWYQQSLDQGLQFLIQYYNGEERAKGNILERFSAQQFPDLHSELNLSSLELGDSALYFCASSVSRGRDEETQYFGPGTRLLVL.

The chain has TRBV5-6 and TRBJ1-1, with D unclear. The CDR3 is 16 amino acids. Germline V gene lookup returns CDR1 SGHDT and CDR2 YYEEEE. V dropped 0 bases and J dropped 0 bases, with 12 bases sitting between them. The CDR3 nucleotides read TGTGCCAGCAGCTTGGCAGGTGGTTTTATGAACACTGAAGCTTTCTTT. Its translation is CASSLAGGFMNTEAFF.